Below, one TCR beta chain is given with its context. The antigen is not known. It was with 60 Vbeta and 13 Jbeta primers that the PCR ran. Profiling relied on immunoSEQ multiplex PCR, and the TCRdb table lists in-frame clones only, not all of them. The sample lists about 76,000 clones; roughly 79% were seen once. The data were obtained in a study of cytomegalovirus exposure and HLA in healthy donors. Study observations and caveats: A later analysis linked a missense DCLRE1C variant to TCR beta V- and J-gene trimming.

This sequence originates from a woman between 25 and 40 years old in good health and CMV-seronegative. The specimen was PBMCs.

CDR3 sequence (DNA): TGTGCCAGCAGCCGGCCTAGGCGGGAGGCTCCCACCGGGGAGCTGTTTTTT. Its translation is CASSRPRREAPTGELFF. The chain uses TRBV7-8 and TRBJ2-2; 8 positions agree with TRBD2. Germline V gene sequence: CDR1 SGHVS, CDR2 FQNEAQ. This CDR3 spans 17 amino acids. V dropped 5 bases and J dropped 4; count of bases not matched to a gene: 12.